This T cell receptor (beta chain) comes out of a study of siplizumab effects on memory and regulatory T cells (dated by TCRdb to about 2019). Context from the whole study: The study looked at the effect of siplizumab, an anti-CD2 antibody, on alloreactive T-cell subsets in allogeneic mixed lymphocyte reactions made from human PBMCs.

In a few donor pairs, further sequencing was done on unstimulated CD8+ naive, CD4+ memory, CD8+ TEMRA, CD4+ naive and CD8+ effector memory subsets. Sorted unstimulated T cells, along with proliferating T cells recovered from mixed lymphocyte reactions, underwent TCRbeta CDR3 sequencing. Fresh whole blood from 9 to 10 HLA-typed healthy donors served as the source for isolating PBMCs. The CDR3 numbers 17 residues from cysteine through phenylalanine. The DNA shown is the 51-base CDR3, in frame from base 1. The germline V gene (reference sequence) provides CDR1 PRHDT and CDR2 FYEKMQ. Trimming leaves V shorter by 7 bases and J shorter by 9 bases, with the junction holding 14 bases beyond the gene matches. Libraries were prepared through the immunoSEQ multiplex PCR assay. Each sample had 80,000 to 100,000 TCR templates assayed by the deep sequencing platform. Genomic DNA extracted from sorted T cells was used for TCRbeta CDR3 sequencing. As for the original processing: The R programming language was used for the clonal analysis of the TCRbeta CDR3 data. Unstimulated samples were compared with post-reaction CFSE-low samples to define alloreactive CD4+ and CD8+ clones. Regulatory or non-regulatory origin was assigned to alloreactive CD4+ clones by matching of sequences to sorted unstimulated Treg and non-Treg repertoires. This immuneACCESS table, as held by TCRdb, lists in-frame sequences with V and J called but not all clones. Of the missing ones, under half trace to an unresolved V gene in checked studies; the others have no known cause. From that table come the V and J calls and clone size; the DNA was used to work out D and trimming. This sample gives thousands of clones in total; around 72% of them show up just once. More than 40% of the sample is in the top ten clones.

Turning to this clone: Its cognate antigen has yet to be identified. Base qualities are not provided; no much larger clone lies one nucleotide away.

What the work shows at the level of the full study, not this receptor alone: The cumulative frequency of alloreactive sequences that could be traced back to unstimulated CD4+ memory T cells was significantly reduced by siplizumab. Among mappable alloreactive CD4+ clones, an average Treg-derived fraction of roughly 69% was observed with siplizumab, compared with more than 25% in control reactions. Because sequences at frequencies below about 10^-5 were poorly captured, only a minor fraction of alloreactive clones could be mapped back to unstimulated subsets. Compared with memory T cells, unstimulated naive T cells appeared more diverse, and naive cells seemed to make a substantial contribution to the alloresponse. Whether proliferating Tregs from siplizumab cultures actually had suppressive function was not functionally confirmed. For roughly 80-97% of proliferating CD4+ or CD8+ clones, no naive or memory phenotype could be assigned.

The clonotype comes from a human donor in good health. The specimen sequenced was effector memory CD8+ T cells sorted from blood. The sample's cell subset or site label, decoded: unstimulated CD8+ effector memory T cells. The sequence links TRBV13 to TRBJ2-1; 14 junctional bases match TRBD2. The DNA sequence is given as TGTGCCAGCACCCATGCCCCGACTAGCGGGAGGGCCGCTGAGCAGTTCTTC. This is translated as CASTHAPTSGRAAEQFF.